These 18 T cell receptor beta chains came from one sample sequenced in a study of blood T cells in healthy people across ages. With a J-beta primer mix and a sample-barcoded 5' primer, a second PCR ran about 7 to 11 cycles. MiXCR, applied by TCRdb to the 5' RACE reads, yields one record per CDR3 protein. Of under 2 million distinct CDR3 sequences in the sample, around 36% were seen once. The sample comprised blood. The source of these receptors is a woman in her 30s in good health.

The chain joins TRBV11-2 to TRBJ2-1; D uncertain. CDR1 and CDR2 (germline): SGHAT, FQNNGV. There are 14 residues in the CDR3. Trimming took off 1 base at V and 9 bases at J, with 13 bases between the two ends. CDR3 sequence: CASSLAATPREQFF. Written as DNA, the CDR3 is TGTGCCAGCAGCTTAGCCGCCACCCCGCGTGAGCAGTTCTTC.

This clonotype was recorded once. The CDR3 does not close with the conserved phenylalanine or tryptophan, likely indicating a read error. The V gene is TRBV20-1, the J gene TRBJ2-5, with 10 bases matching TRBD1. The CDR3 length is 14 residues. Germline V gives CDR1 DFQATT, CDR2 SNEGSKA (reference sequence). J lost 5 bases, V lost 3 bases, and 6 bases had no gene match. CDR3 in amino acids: CSARRQGARETQYV. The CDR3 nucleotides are TGCAGTGCTAGGCGACAGGGGGCGCGGGAGACCCAGTACGTC.

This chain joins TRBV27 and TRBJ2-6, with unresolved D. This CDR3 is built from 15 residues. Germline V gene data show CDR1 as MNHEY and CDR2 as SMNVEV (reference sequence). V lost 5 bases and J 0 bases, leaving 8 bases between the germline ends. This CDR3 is CASSTVGSGANVLTF. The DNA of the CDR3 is TGTGCCAGCAGTACAGTGGGCTCTGGGGCCAACGTCCTGACTTTC.

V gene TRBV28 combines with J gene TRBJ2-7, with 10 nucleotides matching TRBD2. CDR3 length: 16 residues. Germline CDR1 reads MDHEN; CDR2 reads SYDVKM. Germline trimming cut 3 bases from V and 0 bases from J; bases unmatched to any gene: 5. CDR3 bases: TGTGCCAGCAGTTTTGTACTAGCGGGGAGCTCCTACGAGCAGTACTTC. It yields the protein CASSFVLAGSSYEQYF.

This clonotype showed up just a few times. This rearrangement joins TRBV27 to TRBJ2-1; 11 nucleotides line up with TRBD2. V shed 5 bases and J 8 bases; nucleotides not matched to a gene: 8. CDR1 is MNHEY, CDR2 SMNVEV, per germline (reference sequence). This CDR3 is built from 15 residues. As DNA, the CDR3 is TGTGCCAGCAGTCTCGTACTAGCGGGAGTCGATGAGCAGTTCTTC. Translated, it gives CASSLVLAGVDEQFF.

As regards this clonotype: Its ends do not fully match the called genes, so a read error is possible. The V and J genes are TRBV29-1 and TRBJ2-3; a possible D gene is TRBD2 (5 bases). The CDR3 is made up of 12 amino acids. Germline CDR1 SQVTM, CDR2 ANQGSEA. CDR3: CSVDLATNTQYF. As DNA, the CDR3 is TGCAGCGTTGATCTAGCCACAAATACGCAGTATTTT.

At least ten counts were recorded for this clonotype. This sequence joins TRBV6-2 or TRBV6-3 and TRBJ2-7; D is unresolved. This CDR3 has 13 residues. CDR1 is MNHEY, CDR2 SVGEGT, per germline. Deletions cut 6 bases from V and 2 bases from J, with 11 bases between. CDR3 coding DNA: TGTGCCAGCAGCCCTGACAATCCCTACGAGCAGTACTTC. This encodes CASSPDNPYEQYF.

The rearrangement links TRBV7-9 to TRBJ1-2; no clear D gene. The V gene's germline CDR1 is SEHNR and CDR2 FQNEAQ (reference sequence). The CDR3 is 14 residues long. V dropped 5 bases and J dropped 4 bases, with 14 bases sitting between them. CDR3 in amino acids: CASSGEGMGYGYTF. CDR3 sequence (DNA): TGTGCCAGCAGCGGAGAAGGGATGGGCTATGGCTACACCTTC.

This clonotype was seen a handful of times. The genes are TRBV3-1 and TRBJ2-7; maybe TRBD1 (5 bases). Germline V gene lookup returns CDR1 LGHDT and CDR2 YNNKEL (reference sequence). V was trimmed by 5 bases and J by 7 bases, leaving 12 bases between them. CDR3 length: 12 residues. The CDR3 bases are TGTGCCAGCAGCTCCCCCAGGGAAGAGCAGTACTTC. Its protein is CASSSPREEQYF.

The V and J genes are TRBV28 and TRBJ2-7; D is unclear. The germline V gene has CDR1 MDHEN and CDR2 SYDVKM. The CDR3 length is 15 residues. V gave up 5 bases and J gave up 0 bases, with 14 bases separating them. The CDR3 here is CASSPRVIGSYEQYF. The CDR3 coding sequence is TGTGCCAGCAGTCCCCGGGTAATTGGCTCCTACGAGCAGTACTTC.

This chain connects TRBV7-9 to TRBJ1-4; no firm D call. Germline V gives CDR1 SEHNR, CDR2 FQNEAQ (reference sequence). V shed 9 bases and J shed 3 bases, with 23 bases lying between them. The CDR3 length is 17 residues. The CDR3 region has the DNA TGTGCCAGTAAAGGGCGCGGGTTTCAAGAGGCTAATGAAAAACTGTTTTTT. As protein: CASKGRGFQEANEKLFF.

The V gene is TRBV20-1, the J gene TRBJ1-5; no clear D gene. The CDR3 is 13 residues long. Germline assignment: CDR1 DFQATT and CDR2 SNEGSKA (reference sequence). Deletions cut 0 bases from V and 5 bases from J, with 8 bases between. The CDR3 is CSARDLVYQPQHF. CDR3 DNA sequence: TGCAGTGCTAGAGATCTGGTTTATCAGCCCCAGCATTTT.

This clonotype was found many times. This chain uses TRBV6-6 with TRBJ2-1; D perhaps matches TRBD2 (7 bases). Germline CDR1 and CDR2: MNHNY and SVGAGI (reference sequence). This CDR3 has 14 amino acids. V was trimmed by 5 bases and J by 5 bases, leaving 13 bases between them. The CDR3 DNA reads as TGTGCCAGCAGTCGGATAGGGGGGGACAATGAGCAGTTCTTC. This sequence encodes CASSRIGGDNEQFF.

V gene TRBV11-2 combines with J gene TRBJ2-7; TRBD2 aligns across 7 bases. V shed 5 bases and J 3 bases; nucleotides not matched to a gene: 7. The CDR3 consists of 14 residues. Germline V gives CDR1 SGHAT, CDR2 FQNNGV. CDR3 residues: CASSPRGGFYEQYV. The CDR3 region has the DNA TGTGCCAGCAGCCCGCGCGGGGGTTTCTACGAGCAGTACGTC.

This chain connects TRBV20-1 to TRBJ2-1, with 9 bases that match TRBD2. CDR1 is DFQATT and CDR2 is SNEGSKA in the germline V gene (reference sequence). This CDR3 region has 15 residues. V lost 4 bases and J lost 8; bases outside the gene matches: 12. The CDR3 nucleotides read TGCAGTGCTACACGAAGAAGCGGGGGGCTAGATGAGCAGTTCTTC. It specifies CSATRRSGGLDEQFF.

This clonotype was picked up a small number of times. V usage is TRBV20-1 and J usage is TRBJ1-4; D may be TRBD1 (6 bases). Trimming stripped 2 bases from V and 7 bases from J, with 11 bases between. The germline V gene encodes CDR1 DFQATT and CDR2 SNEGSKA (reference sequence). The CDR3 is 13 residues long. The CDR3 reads CSARIGGGEKLFF. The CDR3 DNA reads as TGCAGTGCTAGAATAGGGGGGGGTGAAAAACTGTTTTTT.

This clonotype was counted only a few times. CDR3: CSAVGDRQETQYF. CDR3 nucleotide sequence: TGCAGTGCCGTCGGGGACAGGCAAGAGACCCAGTACTTC. This rearrangement joins TRBV20-1 to TRBJ2-5, with 8 bases identical to TRBD1. The length of the CDR3 is 13 residues. V shed 6 bases and J 2 bases; nucleotides not matched to a gene: 5. The germline gives CDR1 DFQATT, CDR2 SNEGSKA (reference sequence).

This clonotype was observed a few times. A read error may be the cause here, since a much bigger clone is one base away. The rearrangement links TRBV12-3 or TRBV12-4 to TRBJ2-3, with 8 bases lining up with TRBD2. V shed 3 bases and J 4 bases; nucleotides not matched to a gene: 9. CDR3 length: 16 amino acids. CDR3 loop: CASSFETGGSADTQYF. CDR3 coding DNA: TGTGCCAGCAGTTTTGAAACGGGGGGGAGCGCAGATACGCAGTATTTT.